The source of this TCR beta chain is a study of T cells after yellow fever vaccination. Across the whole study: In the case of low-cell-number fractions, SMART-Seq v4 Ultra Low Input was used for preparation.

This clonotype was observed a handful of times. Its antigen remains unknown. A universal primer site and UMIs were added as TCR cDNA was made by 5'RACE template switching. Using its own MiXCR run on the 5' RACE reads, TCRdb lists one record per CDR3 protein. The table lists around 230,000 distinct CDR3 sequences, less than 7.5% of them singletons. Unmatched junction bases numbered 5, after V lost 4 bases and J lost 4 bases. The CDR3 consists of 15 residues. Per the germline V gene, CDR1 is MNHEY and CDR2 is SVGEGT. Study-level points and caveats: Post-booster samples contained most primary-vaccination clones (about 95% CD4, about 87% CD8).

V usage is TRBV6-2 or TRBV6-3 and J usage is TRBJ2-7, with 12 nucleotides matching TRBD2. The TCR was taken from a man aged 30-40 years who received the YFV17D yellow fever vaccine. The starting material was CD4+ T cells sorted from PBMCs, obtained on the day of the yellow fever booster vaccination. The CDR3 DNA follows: TGTGCCAGCAGTTCTGCGACTAGCGGGAGATACGAGCAGTACTTC. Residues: CASSSATSGRYEQYF.